These T cell receptor beta chains were read from a single sample in a study of T-cell memory formation after mild COVID-19. TCRdb called the 5' RACE reads again in MiXCR, with one record for every CDR3 protein. The sample has about 420,000 distinct CDR3 sequences; less than 25% are singletons. The sequenced sample consisted of PBMCs or a T cell subset sorted from them (not recorded which). These TCRs come from an adult woman who had mild COVID-19 (a few samples of this study predate the infection). Cell type and time point are not known. Each CDR3 is given with its conserved first and last residue. The D gene is left open where the match is weak. A clone size is listed for some rows: how often the clone was seen (once, few, many), or a class if it is expanded.

size	D	V	length	J	CDR3	DNA
-	-	TRBV11-2	15	TRBJ2-1	CASSFPIERGGEQFF	TGTGCCAGCAGCTTTCCAATTGAGCGAGGCGGTGAGCAGTTCTTC
-	-	TRBV29-1	14	TRBJ1-2	CSVHSGYRSYGYTF	TGCAGCGTCCATTCGGGGTACAGGAGCTATGGCTACACCTTC
-	-	TRBV30	11	TRBJ2-3	CAWGTTDTQYF	TGTGCCTGGGGGACCACAGATACGCAGTATTTT
-	TRBD2	TRBV11-2	15	TRBJ2-3	CASSFTSGGADTQYF	TGTGCCAGCAGCTTTACTAGCGGGGGGGCAGATACGCAGTATTTT
-	-	TRBV19	13	TRBJ2-1	CASSMVRANEQFF	TGTGCCAGTAGTATGGTTAGGGCGAATGAGCAGTTCTTC
-	TRBD1	TRBV5-1	12	TRBJ2-7	CASSLGDRGQYF	TGCGCCAGCAGCTTGGGAGACAGGGGCCAGTACTTC
-	-	TRBV3-1	15	TRBJ2-7	CASSQDPSDSYEQYF	TGTGCCAGCAGCCAAGATCCGTCGGACAGTTACGAGCAGTACTTC
-	-	TRBV6-6	15	TRBJ2-1	CASSSPTNSQNEQFF	TGTGCCAGCAGTTCGCCGACCAACTCGCAGAATGAGCAGTTCTTC
-	TRBD1	TRBV3-1	14	TRBJ1-3	CASSTGGPGNTIYF	TGTGCCAGCAGCACAGGGGGCCCTGGAAACACCATATATTTT
-	TRBD1	TRBV15	15	TRBJ2-7	CATSNTGTGGYEQYF	TGTGCCACCAGCAACACGGGAACAGGGGGCTACGAGCAGTACTTC
-	-	TRBV2	16	TRBJ2-7	CASSAQGPAVVGEQYF	TGTGCCAGCAGTGCCCAGGGGCCCGCGGTAGTGGGCGAGCAGTACTTC
few	TRBD2	TRBV7-9	14	TRBJ2-3	CASSQGTSGDTQYF	TGTGCCAGCAGCCAGGGGACTAGCGGAGATACGCAGTATTTT
few	TRBD2	TRBV7-2	17	TRBJ2-1	CASSRLAGIRSYNEQFF	TGTGCCAGCAGCCGACTAGCGGGGATACGCTCCTACAATGAGCAGTTCTTC
few	-	TRBV7-9	13	TRBJ2-1	CASSSRGSGEQFF	TGTGCCAGCAGCTCGAGAGGATCCGGTGAGCAGTTCTTC
-	TRBD2	TRBV20-1	15	TRBJ2-7	CSARGSLAVTYEQYF	TGCAGTGCTAGAGGTTCCCTAGCGGTGACCTACGAGCAGTACTTC
many	TRBD2	TRBV5-1	14	TRBJ2-3	CASSLVAGADTQYF	TGTGCCAGCAGCTTGGTCGCGGGGGCAGATACGCAGTATTTT
once	TRBD1	TRBV4-3	15	TRBJ1-1	CASSQVVARRGEAFF	TGCGCCAGCAGCCAAGTTGTTGCCCGCAGGGGGGAAGCCTTCTTT
many	-	TRBV5-4	14	TRBJ2-1	CASSRGGPDNEQFF	TGTGCCAGCAGCCGGGGAGGCCCGGACAATGAGCAGTTCTTC
-	-	TRBV7-2	15	TRBJ1-6	CASSLTGGPESPLHF	TGTGCCAGCAGCTTAACCGGGGGGCCAGAGTCACCCCTCCACTTT
-	TRBD1	TRBV6-2/TRBV6-3	13	TRBJ2-7	CASSQGQAYEQYF	TGTGCCAGCAGCCAAGGACAGGCCTACGAGCAGTACTTC
-	-	TRBV6-5	14	TRBJ2-7	CASKRQGGPYEQYF	TGTGCCAGCAAGCGGCAGGGGGGGCCCTACGAGCAGTACTTC
few	-	TRBV7-8	13	TRBJ1-1	CASSSRQNTEAFF	TGTGCCAGCAGTAGCCGACAGAACACTGAAGCTTTCTTT
-	-	TRBV12-3/TRBV12-4	12	TRBJ1-6	CASSLYSTPLHF	TGTGCCAGCAGTTTATACAGCACACCCCTCCACTTT
-	-	TRBV24-1	12	TRBJ2-5	CATSDFEETQYF	TGTGCCACCAGTGATTTTGAGGAGACCCAGTACTTC
few	-	TRBV21-1	17	TRBJ2-5	CASSSTAPGPRCYTQYF	TGTGCCAGCAGCTCAACGGCACCGGGACCTAGATGTTATACCCAGTACTTC
few	-	TRBV11-2	13	TRBJ2-2	CAAGDPGAGELFF	TGTGCCGCAGGGGATCCTGGGGCCGGGGAGCTGTTTTTT
-	-	TRBV6-2/TRBV6-3	13	TRBJ1-2	CASSYPRGYGYTF	TGTGCCAGCAGTTACCCACGGGGCTATGGCTACACCTTC
few	-	TRBV7-3	15	TRBJ2-1	CASSFQTDPYNEQFF	TGTGCCAGCAGCTTCCAGACGGACCCCTACAATGAGCAGTTCTTC
once	-	TRBV5-1	15	TRBJ1-2	CASSPDRVGRDGYTF	TGCGCCAGCAGCCCGGACAGAGTGGGGCGGGACGGCTACACCTTC
few	TRBD2	TRBV20-1	16	TRBJ2-5	CSATGTSGRARETQYF	TGCAGTGCTACTGGGACTAGCGGGAGGGCCCGGGAGACCCAGTACTTC
-	TRBD2	TRBV11-2	16	TRBJ2-7	CASSSQGTSGIYEQYF	TGTGCCAGCAGCTCACAAGGGACTAGCGGTATTTACGAGCAGTACTTC
-	TRBD1	TRBV18	15	TRBJ2-7	CASSPSTGGGYEQYF	TGTGCCAGCTCACCGTCAACAGGGGGCGGTTACGAGCAGTACTTC
few	TRBD1	TRBV3-1	17	TRBJ1-2	CASSHEALGTGVYGYTF	TGTGCCAGCAGCCACGAAGCGCTCGGGACAGGAGTCTATGGCTACACCTTC
-	-	TRBV10-3	13	TRBJ1-2	CAIRERTVSGYTF	TGTGCCATCAGGGAGAGGACGGTCTCCGGCTACACCTTC
-	-	TRBV15	16	TRBJ2-6	CATSRDRISGANVLTF	TGTGCCACCAGCAGGGACAGAATCTCTGGGGCCAACGTCCTGACTTTC
-	TRBD2	TRBV12-3/TRBV12-4	14	TRBJ2-7	CASSFGGSYDEQYF	TGTGCCAGCAGTTTCGGGGGGAGCTACGACGAGCAGTACTTC
-	-	TRBV25-1	12	TRBJ1-2	CASDSGGDGYTF	TGTGCCAGCGATTCAGGTGGAGATGGCTACACCTTC
-	-	TRBV29-1	11	TRBJ1-1	CSVRQYPEAFF	TGCAGCGTTCGACAGTACCCTGAAGCTTTCTTT
many	TRBD2	TRBV4-1	18	TRBJ2-7	CASSLRTSGGDLSYEQYF	TGCGCCAGCAGCCTTAGGACTAGCGGGGGGGACCTCTCCTACGAGCAGTACTTC
few	-	TRBV4-3	16	TRBJ2-1	CASSQWSRDGHNEQFF	TGCGCCAGCAGCCAGTGGTCCCGGGACGGCCACAATGAGCAGTTCTTC
-	-	TRBV11-2	13	TRBJ2-4	CASSQSPADRQYF	TGTGCCAGCAGCCAAAGTCCAGCCGATCGCCAGTACTTC
-	TRBD1	TRBV5-1	15	TRBJ2-1	CASSLGAGTVDEQFF	TGCGCCAGCAGCTTGGGAGCCGGGACAGTGGATGAGCAGTTCTTC
-	TRBD2	TRBV10-3	17	TRBJ2-1	CAISEFDSGRAYNEQFF	TGTGCCATCAGTGAGTTTGATAGCGGGAGGGCCTACAATGAGCAGTTCTTC
few	-	TRBV7-8	17	TRBJ2-1	CASSISRQGPKRAEQFF	TGTGCCAGCAGCATCTCCCGGCAGGGCCCCAAAAGGGCTGAGCAGTTCTTC
-	TRBD2	TRBV14	15	TRBJ2-5	CASNALAGVQETQYF	TGTGCCAGCAATGCCCTAGCGGGGGTACAAGAGACCCAGTACTTC
few	-	TRBV5-1	15	TRBJ1-1	CASSLGIRGNTEAFF	TGCGCCAGCAGCTTGGGAATTAGAGGGAACACTGAAGCTTTCTTT
few	TRBD1	TRBV20-1	14	TRBJ1-1	CSARQGARDTEAFF	TGCAGTGCTCGACAGGGGGCGAGGGACACTGAAGCTTTCTTT
-	TRBD2	TRBV24-1	15	TRBJ2-1	CATSKTSGRASEQFF	TGTGCCACCAGTAAGACTAGCGGGAGGGCCAGTGAGCAGTTCTTC
-	TRBD1	TRBV6-5	15	TRBJ1-1	CASRRDRGMNTEAFF	TGTGCCAGCAGGAGGGACAGGGGGATGAACACTGAAGCTTTCTTT
-	-	TRBV5-6	12	TRBJ2-7	CASSLFGYEQYF	TGTGCCAGCAGCTTGTTCGGATACGAGCAGTACTTC
few	-	TRBV5-1	16	TRBJ2-1	CASSWAGQGVYNEQFF	TGCGCCAGCAGCTGGGCGGGGCAGGGGGTTTACAATGAGCAGTTCTTC
few	-	TRBV13	15	TRBJ2-1	CASSLEGGGRPGQFF	TGTGCCAGCAGCCTCGAGGGAGGGGGCCGGCCCGGGCAGTTCTTC